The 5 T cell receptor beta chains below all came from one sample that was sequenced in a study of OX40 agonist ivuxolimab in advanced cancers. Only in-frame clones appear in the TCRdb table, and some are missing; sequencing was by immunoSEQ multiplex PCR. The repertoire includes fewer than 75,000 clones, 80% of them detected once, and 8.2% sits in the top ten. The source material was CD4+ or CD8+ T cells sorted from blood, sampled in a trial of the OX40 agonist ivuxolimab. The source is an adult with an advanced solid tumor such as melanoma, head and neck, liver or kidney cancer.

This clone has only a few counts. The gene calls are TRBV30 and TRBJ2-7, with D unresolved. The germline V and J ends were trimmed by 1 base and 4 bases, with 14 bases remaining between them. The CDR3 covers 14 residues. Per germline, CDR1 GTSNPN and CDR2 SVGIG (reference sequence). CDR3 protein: CAWSASQAPYEQYF. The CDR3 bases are TGTGCCTGGAGTGCGTCACAAGCCCCTTACGAGCAGTACTTC.

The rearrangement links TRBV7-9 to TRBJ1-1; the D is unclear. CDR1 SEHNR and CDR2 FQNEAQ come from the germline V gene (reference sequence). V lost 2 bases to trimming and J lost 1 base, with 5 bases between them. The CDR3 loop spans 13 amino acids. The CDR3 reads CASSLIENTEAFF. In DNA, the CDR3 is TGTGCCAGCAGCTTAATCGAGAACACTGAAGCTTTCTTT.

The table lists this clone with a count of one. The CDR3 region is CASSTGQGNYGYTF. In DNA form, the CDR3 reads TGTGCCAGCAGCACGGGACAGGGAAACTATGGCTACACCTTC. This rearrangement joins TRBV5-4 to TRBJ1-2; 9 positions match TRBD1. The germline gives CDR1 SGHNT, CDR2 YYREEE (reference sequence). The CDR3 totals 14 residues. V was clipped by 4 bases and J by 2 bases; unmatched bases: 3.

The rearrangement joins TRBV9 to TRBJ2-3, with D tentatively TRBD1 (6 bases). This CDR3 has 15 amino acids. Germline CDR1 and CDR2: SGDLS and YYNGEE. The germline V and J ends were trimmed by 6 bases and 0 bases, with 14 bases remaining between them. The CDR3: CASTPIGGSTDTQYF. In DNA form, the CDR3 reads TGTGCCAGCACCCCTATTGGGGGCAGCACAGATACGCAGTATTTT.

CDR3 amino acids: CASSPFTSGRAYEQYF. In nucleotides, the CDR3 is TGTGCCAGCAGCCCGTTTACTAGCGGGAGGGCCTACGAGCAGTACTTC. This chain joins TRBV7-2 and TRBJ2-7; 13 nucleotides line up with TRBD2. In germline, CDR1 is SGHTA, CDR2 FQGNSA. The CDR3 spans 16 residues. V dropped 5 bases and J dropped 2; count of bases not matched to a gene: 6.